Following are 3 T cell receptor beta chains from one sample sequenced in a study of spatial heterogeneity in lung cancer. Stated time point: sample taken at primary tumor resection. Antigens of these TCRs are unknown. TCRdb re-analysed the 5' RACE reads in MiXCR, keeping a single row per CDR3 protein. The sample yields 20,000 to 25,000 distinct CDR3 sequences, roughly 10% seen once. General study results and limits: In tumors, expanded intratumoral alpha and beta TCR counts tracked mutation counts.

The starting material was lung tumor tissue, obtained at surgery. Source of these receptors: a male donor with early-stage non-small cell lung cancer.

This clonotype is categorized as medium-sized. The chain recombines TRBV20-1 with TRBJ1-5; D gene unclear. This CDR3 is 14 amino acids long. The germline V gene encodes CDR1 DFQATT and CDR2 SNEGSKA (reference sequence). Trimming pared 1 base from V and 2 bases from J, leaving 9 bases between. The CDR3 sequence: CSARVGFGNQPQHF. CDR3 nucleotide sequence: TGCAGTGCTAGAGTGGGGTTTGGCAATCAGCCCCAGCATTTT.

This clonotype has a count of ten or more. The CDR3 sequence: CASTTSPGSYEQYF. The CDR3 coding sequence is TGTGCCAGCACTACATCCCCCGGCTCCTACGAGCAGTACTTC. The V call is TRBV28, the J call TRBJ2-7; the D is unclear. Germline lookup yields CDR1 MDHEN and CDR2 SYDVKM. The CDR3 has 14 residues. V was shortened by 7 bases and J by 0 bases, with 13 bases between the two germline ends.

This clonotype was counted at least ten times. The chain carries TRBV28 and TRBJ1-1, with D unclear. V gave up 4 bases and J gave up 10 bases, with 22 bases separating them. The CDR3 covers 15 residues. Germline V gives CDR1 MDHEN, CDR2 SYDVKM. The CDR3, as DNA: TGTGCCAGCAGTTCTCCCCGGACGGCTTACCGGGGAGCTTTCTTT. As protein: CASSSPRTAYRGAFF.